Each of the 2 T cell receptor beta chains below was sequenced from the same sample in a study of Ad26.COV2.S vaccination and SARS-CoV-2 variants. Regarding treatment: approximately 18 received Ad26.COV2.S at low or high dose, single or two shots; about 5 received placebo; per-sample allocation not given. All samples were drawn on day 63, counting from the first vaccine or placebo injection. Data came from immunoSEQ multiplex PCR; TCRdb stores just in-frame clones and leaves some out. The repertoire holds a few hundred thousand clones, with about 88% as singletons. The sequencing here drew on peripheral blood, taken in a trial of Ad26.COV2.S vaccine versus placebo. The receptors shown here come from a person aged 18-60 years who received the Ad26.COV2.S COVID-19 vaccine or a placebo.

The genes are TRBV5-1 and TRBJ2-7, with D perhaps matching TRBD1 (5 bases). This CDR3 spans 14 amino acids. V was clipped by 0 bases and J by 0 bases, with 7 bases between them. Germline CDR1 and CDR2: SGHRS and YFSETQ. The chain's CDR3 is CASSLGQGSYEQYF. DNA for the CDR3: TGCGCCAGCAGCTTGGGGCAGGGCTCCTACGAGCAGTACTTC.

This clone was seen more than once but under ten times. The genes are TRBV21-1 and TRBJ2-4; TRBD2 was called by the table and not checked on the DNA. TRBV21-1 is an annotated pseudogene. The CDR3 sequence is 20 residues long. CDR3 DNA: TGTGCCAGCATTACCTGGAAGGGATCCTGGCCGGGACTAGCCAAAAACATTCAGTACTTC. This codes for CASITWKGSWPGLAKNIQYF.